This T cell receptor (beta chain) was identified during a study of blood T cell repertoires in COVID-19. Study summary: COVID-19 samples, acute and convalescent, were from the United States, Italy and Spain. Sample material is recorded as cDNA or gDNA derived from T cells, B-cell-depleted T cells, or PBMCs.

In the source study's methods: Estimation of nucleated cell counts relied on the amplification of reference gene primers. Clones were read by immunoSEQ multiplex PCR, and TCRdb kept only the in-frame ones, dropping some. V and J calls and clone size come straight from that table; D and trimming were deduced from the DNA. The data contain approximately 130,000 clones, approximately 80% of them singletons. Trimming took 3 bases from V and 7 from J, leaving 18 bases between them. In germline, CDR1 is GTSNPN, CDR2 SVGIG (reference sequence). The CDR3 loop spans 14 amino acids. Sequencing input: peripheral blood. The chain has TRBV30 and TRBJ2-5; D may be TRBD2 (6 bases). This sequence was found in a woman aged 60-75 years with active or convalescent COVID-19. The CDR3 nucleotides are TGTGCCTGGAGCCACCGCGGAGGGTGGGGGACCCAGTACTTC. This encodes CAWSHRGGWGTQYF.